This T cell receptor beta chain was profiled in a study of STAT5B mutations in CD4+ large granular lymphocyte leukemia. Study outcomes and limitations: Patient CD4-sorted repertoires looked more clonal than healthy CD4+ repertoires, even without putative leukemic clones. 8/27 top patient clones versus 2/35 control clones were TRBV06-family.

In the case of this clone: The target antigen is unknown.

Trimming cost V 3 bases and J 0 bases, with 12 bases left between them. The CDR3 runs to 16 residues. CDR1 SGDLS and CDR2 YYNGEE come from the germline V gene. The survey-level immunoSEQ assay was used. Sequencing used immunoSEQ multiplex PCR; TCRdb keeps in-frame clones, though not all of them. The sample contains around 48,000 clones, roughly 70% of which appear only once. V is TRBV9 and J is TRBJ1-4; weak D call: TRBD1 (5 bases). The sequenced sample consisted of CD4+ T cells from blood buffy coats. This clonotype originated in a human donor in good health. Here the CDR3 DNA reads TGTGCCAGCAGCGGGGGCAGCGTTGCAACTAATGAAAAACTGTTTTTT. Translating gives CASSGGSVATNEKLFF.